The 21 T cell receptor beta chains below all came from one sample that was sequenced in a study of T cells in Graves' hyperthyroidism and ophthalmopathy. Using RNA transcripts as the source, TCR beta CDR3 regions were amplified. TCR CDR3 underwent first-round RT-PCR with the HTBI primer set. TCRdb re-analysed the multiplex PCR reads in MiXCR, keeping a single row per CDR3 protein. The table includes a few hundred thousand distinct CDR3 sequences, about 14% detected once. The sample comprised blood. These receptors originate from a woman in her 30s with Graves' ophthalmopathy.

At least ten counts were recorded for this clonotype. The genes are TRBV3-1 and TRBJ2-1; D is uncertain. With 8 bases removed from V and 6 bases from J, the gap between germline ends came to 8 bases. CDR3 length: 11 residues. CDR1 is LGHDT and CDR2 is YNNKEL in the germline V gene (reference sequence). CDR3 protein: CASGIFNEQFF. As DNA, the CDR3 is TGTGCCAGCGGGATTTTCAATGAGCAGTTCTTC.

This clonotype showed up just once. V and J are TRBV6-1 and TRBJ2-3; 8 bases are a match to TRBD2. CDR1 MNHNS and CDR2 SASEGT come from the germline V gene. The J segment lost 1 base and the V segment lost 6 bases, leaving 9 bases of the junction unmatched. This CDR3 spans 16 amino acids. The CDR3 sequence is CASRPTGLVGTDTQYF. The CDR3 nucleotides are TGTGCCAGCAGGCCCACGGGACTAGTCGGCACAGATACGCAGTATTTT.

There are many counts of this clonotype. Here the CDR3 DNA reads TGTGCCAGCAGTGAGATGGGGGGGACCAATTCACCCCTCCACTTT. Its translation: CASSEMGGTNSPLHF. J is TRBJ1-6 and V is TRBV2; a weak D match, TRBD1 (5 bases). The length of the CDR3 is 15 residues. V lost 3 bases, J lost 7 bases, and 13 bases lay in between. Looked up from germline, CDR1 is SNHLY and CDR2 is FYNNEI.

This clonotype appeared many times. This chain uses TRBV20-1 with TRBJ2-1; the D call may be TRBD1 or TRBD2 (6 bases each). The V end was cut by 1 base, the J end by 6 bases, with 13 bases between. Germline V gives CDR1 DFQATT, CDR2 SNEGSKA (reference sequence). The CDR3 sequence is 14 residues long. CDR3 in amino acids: CSARAPGGFNEQFF. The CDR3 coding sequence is TGCAGTGCTAGAGCCCCCGGGGGCTTCAATGAGCAGTTCTTC.

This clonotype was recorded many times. The CDR3: CASSFTSTYEQYF. CDR3 bases: TGTGCCAGCAGTTTTACCAGTACCTACGAGCAGTACTTC. V and J are TRBV27 and TRBJ2-7, with D unresolved. The germline V gene has CDR1 MNHEY and CDR2 SMNVEV (reference sequence). The CDR3 extends over 13 amino acids. Between the trimmed V and J ends, which lost 3 bases and 2 bases, there was a span of 8 bases.

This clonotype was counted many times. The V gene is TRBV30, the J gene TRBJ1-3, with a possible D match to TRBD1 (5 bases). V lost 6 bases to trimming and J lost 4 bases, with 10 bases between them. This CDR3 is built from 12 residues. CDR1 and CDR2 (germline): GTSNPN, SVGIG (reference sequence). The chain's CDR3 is CACPGPGNTIYF. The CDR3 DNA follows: TGTGCCTGCCCGGGACCGGGAAACACCATATATTTT.

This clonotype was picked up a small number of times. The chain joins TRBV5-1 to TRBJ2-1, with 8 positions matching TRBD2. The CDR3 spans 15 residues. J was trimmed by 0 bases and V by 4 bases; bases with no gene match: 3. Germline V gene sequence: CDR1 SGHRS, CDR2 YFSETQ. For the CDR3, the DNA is TGCGCCAGCAGCCGGGGGGGGGCCTCCTACAATGAGCAGTTCTTC. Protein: CASSRGGASYNEQFF.

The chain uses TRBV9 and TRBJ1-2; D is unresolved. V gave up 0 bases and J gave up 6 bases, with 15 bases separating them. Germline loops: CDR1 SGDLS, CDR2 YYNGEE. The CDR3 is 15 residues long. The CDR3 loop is CASSVAAHGRNGYTF. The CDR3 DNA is TGTGCCAGCAGCGTAGCTGCCCACGGCAGAAATGGCTACACCTTC.

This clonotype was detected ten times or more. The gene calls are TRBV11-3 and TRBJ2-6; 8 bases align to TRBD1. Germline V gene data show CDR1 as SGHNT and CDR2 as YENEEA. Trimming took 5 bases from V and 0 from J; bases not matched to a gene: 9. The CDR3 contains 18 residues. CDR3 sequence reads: CASSASGTGYSGANVLTF. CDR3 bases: TGTGCCAGCAGCGCATCCGGGACAGGATACTCTGGGGCCAACGTCCTGACTTTC.

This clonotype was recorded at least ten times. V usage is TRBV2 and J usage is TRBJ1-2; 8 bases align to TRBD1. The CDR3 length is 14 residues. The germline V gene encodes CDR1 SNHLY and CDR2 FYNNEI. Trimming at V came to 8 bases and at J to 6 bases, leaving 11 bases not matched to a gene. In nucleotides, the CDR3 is TGTGCCAGCGTGGACAGGGCCCAGGATGATGGCTACACCTTC. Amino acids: CASVDRAQDDGYTF.

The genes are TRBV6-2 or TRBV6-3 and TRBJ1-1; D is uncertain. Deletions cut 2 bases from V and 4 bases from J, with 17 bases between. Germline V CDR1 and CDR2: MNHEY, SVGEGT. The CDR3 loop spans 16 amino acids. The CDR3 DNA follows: TGTGCCAGCAGTTACCCCAGACAACCATTGGCCACTGAAGCTTTCTTT. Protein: CASSYPRQPLATEAFF.

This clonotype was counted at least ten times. As DNA, the CDR3 is TGTGCCAGCGATCAGGGAGGGGGTCAGCCCCAGCATTTT. Amino acid sequence: CASDQGGGQPQHF. This chain uses TRBV6-1 with TRBJ1-5; tentatively, D is TRBD1 (6 bases). Trimming took off 8 bases at V and 6 bases at J, with 14 bases between the two ends. This CDR3 spans 13 amino acids. Germline CDR1 is MNHNS and CDR2 is SASEGT.

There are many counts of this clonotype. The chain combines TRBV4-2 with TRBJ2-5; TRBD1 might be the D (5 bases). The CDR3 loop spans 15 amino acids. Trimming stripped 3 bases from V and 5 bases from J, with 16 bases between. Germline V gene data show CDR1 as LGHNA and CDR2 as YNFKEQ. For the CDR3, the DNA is TGTGCCAGCAGCCAGATACAGGTTTCGGTGGAGACCCAGTACTTC. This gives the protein CASSQIQVSVETQYF.

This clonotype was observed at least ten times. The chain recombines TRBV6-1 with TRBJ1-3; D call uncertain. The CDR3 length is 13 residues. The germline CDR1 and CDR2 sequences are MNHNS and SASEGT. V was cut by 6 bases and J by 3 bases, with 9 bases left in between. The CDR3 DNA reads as TGTGCCAGCAGCGATGGGTTTGGAAACACCATATATTTT. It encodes CASSDGFGNTIYF.

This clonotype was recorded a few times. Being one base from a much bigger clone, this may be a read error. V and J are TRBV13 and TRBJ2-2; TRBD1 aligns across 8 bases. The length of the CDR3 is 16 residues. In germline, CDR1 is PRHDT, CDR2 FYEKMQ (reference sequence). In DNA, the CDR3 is TGTGCCAGCAGCTTCGTCTCAGGGGGCACCACCGGGGAGCTGCTTTTT. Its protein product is CASSFVSGGTTGELLF.

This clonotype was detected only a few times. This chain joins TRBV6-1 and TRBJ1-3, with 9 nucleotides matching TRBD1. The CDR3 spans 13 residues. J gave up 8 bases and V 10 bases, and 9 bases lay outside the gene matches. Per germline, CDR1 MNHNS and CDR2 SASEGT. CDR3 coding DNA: TGTGCCACCAGGACAGGGGCGGTACACACCATATATTTT. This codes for CATRTGAVHTIYF.

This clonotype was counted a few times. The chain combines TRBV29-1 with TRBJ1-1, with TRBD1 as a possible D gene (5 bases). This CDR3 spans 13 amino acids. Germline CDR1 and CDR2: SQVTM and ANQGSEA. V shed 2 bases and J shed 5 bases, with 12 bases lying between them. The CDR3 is CSVEQGQGTEAFF. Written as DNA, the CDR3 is TGCAGCGTTGAACAAGGGCAGGGTACTGAAGCTTTCTTT.

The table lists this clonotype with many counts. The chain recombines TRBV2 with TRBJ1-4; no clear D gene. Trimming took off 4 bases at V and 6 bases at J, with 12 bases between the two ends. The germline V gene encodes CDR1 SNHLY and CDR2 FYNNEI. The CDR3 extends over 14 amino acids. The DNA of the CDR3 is TGTGCCAGCAGTGTTGCGGAGTTTGATGAAAAACTGTTTTTT. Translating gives CASSVAEFDEKLFF.

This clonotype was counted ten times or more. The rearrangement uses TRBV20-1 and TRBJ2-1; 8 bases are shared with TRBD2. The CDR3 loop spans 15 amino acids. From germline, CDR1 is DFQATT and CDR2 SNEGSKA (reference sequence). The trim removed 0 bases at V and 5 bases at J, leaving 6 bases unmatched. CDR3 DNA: TGCAGTGCTAGAGATCGGGGGGGCATAGACAATGAGCAGTTCTTC. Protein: CSARDRGGIDNEQFF.

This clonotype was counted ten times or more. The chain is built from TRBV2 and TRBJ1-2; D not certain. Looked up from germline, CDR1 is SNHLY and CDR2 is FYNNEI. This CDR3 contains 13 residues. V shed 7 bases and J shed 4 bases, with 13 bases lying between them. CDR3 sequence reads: CASKQEASYGYTF. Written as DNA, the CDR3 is TGTGCCAGCAAGCAGGAGGCGAGCTATGGCTACACCTTC.

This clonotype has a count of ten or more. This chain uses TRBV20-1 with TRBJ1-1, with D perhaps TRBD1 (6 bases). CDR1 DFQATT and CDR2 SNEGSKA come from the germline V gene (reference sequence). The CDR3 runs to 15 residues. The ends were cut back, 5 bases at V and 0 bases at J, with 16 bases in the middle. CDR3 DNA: TGCAGTGCTCGCAATGACAGGTCCATGAACACTGAAGCTTTCTTT. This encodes CSARNDRSMNTEAFF.